This TCR beta chain appears in the sequencing data of a study of blood T cell repertoires in COVID-19. Study-level information: From the United States, Italy and Spain came samples of acute and convalescent COVID-19.

Assay: immunoSEQ multiplex PCR; the TCRdb copy retains only in-frame clones and omits some. The sample lists under 150,000 clones, around 80% occurring once. V shed 5 bases and J shed 6 bases, with 16 bases lying between them. Germline V gene data show CDR1 as SGHVS and CDR2 as FQNEAQ. The CDR3 is 14 residues long. The J gene is TRBJ1-2, the V gene TRBV7-8, with TRBD1 as a possible D gene (6 bases). The sequencing sample was made of peripheral blood. The receptor's source is a woman of 80 years or more in a cohort sampled during active or convalescent COVID-19. The CDR3 spells CASSRRDRKDGYTF. The CDR3 DNA follows: TGTGCCAGCAGCCGTCGCGACAGGAAAGATGGCTACACCTTC. The full variable domain, completed using reference TRBV7-8 and TRBJ1-2, is GAGVSQSPRYKVAKRGQDVALRCDPISGHVSLFWYQQALGQGPEFLTYFQNEAQLDKSGLPSDRFFAERPEGSVSTLKIQRTQQEDSAVYLCASSRRDRKDGYTFGSGTRLTVV.